This T cell receptor beta chain appears in the sequencing data of a study of T cell clones after liver transplantation. Study-wide background: Draws occurred before transplant, before withdrawal, and after complete or failed withdrawal. General study findings and limits: Small, mixed patient groups and varying post-transplant times limit these conclusions.

V lost 0 bases and J 5 bases, leaving 5 bases between the germline ends. Looked up from germline, CDR1 is SGHRS and CDR2 is YFSETQ. The CDR3 contains 12 residues. Method: immunoSEQ multiplex PCR; TCRdb's copy keeps in-frame clones and lacks some. The top ten clones hold less than 3.5% of a sample with tens of thousands of clones, roughly nine tenths of them seen once. Concerning this clone itself: What it binds is unknown.

The gene calls are TRBV5-1 and TRBJ2-5; D not certain. Specimen: CD4+ T cells from blood, collected before liver transplant. The sequence derives from a human donor who received a liver transplant. As DNA, the CDR3 is TGCGCCAGCAGCTTGGGGCGCGAGACCCAGTACTTC. Translation: CASSLGRETQYF.